This note documents a single T cell receptor beta chain sequence. Germline lookup yields CDR1 LGHNA and CDR2 YSLEER. CDR3 size: 16 residues. J gave up 7 bases and V 2 bases, and 9 bases lay outside the gene matches. This entry belongs to a study of cytomegalovirus exposure and HLA in healthy donors. In the PCR, 60 Vbeta and 13 Jbeta primers were used. Here immunoSEQ multiplex PCR was the method, and the copy in TCRdb shows in-frame clones only, minus some. Counted here are 120,000 or so clones, about 73% occurring once; the ten biggest clones make up 1.3%. The source material was PBMCs. The chain uses TRBV4-3 and TRBJ1-4, with 8 bases matching TRBD1. This clonotype was obtained from a woman in her thirties in good health and CMV-seronegative. The DNA for the CDR3 is TGCGCCAGCAGCCAACTCGGCGGACAGGGTGGTGAAAAACTGTTTTTT. Its translation: CASSQLGGQGGEKLFF.